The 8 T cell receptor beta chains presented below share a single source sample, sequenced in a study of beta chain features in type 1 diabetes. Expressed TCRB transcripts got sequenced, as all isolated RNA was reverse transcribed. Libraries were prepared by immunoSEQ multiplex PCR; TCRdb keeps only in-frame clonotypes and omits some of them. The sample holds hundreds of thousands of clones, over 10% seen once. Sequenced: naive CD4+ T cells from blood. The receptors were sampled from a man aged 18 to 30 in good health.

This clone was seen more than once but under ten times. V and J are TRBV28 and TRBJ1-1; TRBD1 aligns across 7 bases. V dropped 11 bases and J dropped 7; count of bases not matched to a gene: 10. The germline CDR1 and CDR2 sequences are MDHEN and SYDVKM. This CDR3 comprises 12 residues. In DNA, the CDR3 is TGTGCCGGGAGCAGGGGGAACGGTGAAGCTTTCTTT. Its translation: CAGSRGNGEAFF.

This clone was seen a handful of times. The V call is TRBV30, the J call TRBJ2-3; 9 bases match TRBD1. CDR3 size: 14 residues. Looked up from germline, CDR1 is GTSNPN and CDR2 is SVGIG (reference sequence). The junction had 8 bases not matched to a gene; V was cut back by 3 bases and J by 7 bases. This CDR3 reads CAWRGGTGMNTQYF. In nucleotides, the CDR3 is TGTGCCTGGAGGGGGGGGACAGGGATGAATACGCAGTATTTT.

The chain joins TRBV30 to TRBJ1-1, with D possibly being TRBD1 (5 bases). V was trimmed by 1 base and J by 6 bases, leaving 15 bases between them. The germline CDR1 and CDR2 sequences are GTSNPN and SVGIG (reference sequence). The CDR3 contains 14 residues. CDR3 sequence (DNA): TGTGCCTGGAGTGGGGGGGTCCCTCAGCCTGAAGCTTTCTTT. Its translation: CAWSGGVPQPEAFF.

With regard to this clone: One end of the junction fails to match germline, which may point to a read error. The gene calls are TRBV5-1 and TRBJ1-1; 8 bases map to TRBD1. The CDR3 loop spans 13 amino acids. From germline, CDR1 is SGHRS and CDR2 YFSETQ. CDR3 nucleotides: TGCGCCAGCAGCTTGCTCCCGGGACAGGCTCCCTCATTT. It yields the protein CASSLLPGQAPSF.

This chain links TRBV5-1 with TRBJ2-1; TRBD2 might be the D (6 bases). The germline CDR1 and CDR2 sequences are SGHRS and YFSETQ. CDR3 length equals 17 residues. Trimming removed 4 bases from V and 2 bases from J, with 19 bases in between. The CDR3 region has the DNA TGCGCCAGCAGCCCCACAAACCCTGGAGGGCCCTACAATGAGCAGTTCTTC. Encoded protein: CASSPTNPGGPYNEQFF.

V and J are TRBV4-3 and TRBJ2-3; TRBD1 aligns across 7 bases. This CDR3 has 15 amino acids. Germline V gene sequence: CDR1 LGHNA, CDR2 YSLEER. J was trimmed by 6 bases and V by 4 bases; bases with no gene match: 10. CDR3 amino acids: CASSPTGVGSDTQYF. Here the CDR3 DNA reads TGCGCCAGCAGCCCTACAGGGGTTGGTTCGGATACGCAGTATTTT.

As DNA, the CDR3 is TGTGCCATCAGCGCGGAGAGAGATACGCAGTATTTT. It yields the protein CAISAERDTQYF. The chain has TRBV10-3 and TRBJ2-3, with D uncertain. CDR1 is ENHRY, CDR2 SYGVKD, per germline. Trimming cost V 6 bases and J 5 bases, with 9 bases left between them. CDR3 length: 12 residues.

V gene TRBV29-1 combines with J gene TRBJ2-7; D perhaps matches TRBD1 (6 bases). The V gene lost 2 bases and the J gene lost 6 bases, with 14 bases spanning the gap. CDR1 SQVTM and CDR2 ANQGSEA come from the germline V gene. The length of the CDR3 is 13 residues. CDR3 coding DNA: TGCAGCGTTGAAATGGGGGCCGGGACCGAGCAGTACTTC. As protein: CSVEMGAGTEQYF.